The clone carrying this T cell receptor beta chain was picked up many times. Its target is not known. This beta chain came through as a stray read in a library set up for alpha chains, and its size says little. The entry originates in a study of spatial heterogeneity in lung cancer. As for the study in general: In tumor regions, TCR transcript counts tracked strongly with a T cell module score from matched bulk RNA-seq.

V was trimmed by 3 bases and J by 6 bases, leaving 9 bases between them. Germline V gives CDR1 ENHRY, CDR2 SYGVKD. The CDR3 consists of 13 residues. TCRdb re-analysed the 5' RACE reads in MiXCR, keeping a single row per CDR3 protein. Of about 8,100 distinct CDR3 sequences detected, around an eighth appear once; the ten largest clones hold about 11%. The sample's time point: sample taken at primary tumor resection. Whole-study findings and limits: Tumor mutation count correlated with how many alpha and beta TCRs expanded intratumorally.

The chain links TRBV10-3 to TRBJ1-5, with a possible D match to TRBD1 (6 bases). This TCR was recovered from a male donor with early-stage non-small cell lung cancer. The sequencing here drew on lung tumor tissue, taken at surgery. The CDR3 protein is CAISEAGVQPQHF. CDR3 sequence (DNA): TGTGCCATCAGTGAAGCAGGGGTTCAGCCCCAGCATTTT.